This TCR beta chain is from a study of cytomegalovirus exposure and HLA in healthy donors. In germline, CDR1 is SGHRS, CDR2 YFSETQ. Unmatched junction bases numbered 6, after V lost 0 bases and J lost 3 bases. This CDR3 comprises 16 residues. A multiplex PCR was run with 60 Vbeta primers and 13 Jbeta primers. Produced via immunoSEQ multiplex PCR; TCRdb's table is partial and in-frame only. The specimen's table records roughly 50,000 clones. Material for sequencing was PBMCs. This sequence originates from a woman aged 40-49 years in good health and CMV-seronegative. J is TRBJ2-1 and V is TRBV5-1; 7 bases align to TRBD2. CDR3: CASSLAGGMGYNEQFF. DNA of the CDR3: TGCGCCAGCAGCTTGGCCGGGGGGATGGGCTACAATGAGCAGTTCTTC.